The rows below give T cell receptor beta chains drawn from one sample of a study of CD8+ T cells in alopecia areata. Sequenced by immunoSEQ multiplex PCR; TCRdb stores in-frame clones only, minus some. The data hold tens of thousands of clones, with over 70% observed a single time. Here the sequenced sample was CD8+ T cells sorted from blood, taken around week 44, from a patient treated with tofacitinib. The receptors were gathered from a human donor with alopecia areata. Each CDR3 is given with its conserved first and last residue. A D gene is named only where the DNA matches it firmly. Size tells how often a clone was seen (once, few, many) or the class of an expanded clone, and some rows leave it out.

TRBV29-1,TRBD1,few,TRBJ2-3,TGCAGCGTTCCGGGACAGGGGACAGATACGCAGTATTTT,CSVPGQGTDTQYF
TRBV11-2,-,-,TRBJ1-2,TGTGCCAGCAGCGAGGGGGTAGGATATGGCTACACCTTC,CASSEGVGYGYTF
TRBV5-1,TRBD1,-,TRBJ1-1,TGCGCCAGCAGCCCCAAGGGGACAGTTATGAACACTGAAGCTTTCTTT,CASSPKGTVMNTEAFF
TRBV9,-,few,TRBJ1-5,TGTGCCAGCAGCGTAGGAGGGGATTTTCAGCCCCAGCATTTT,CASSVGGDFQPQHF
TRBV4-3,TRBD1,-,TRBJ1-1,TGCGCCAGCAGCGCGGGGACAGGGGGCACTGAAGCTTTCTTT,CASSAGTGGTEAFF
TRBV7-3,-,many,TRBJ2-2,TGTGCCAGCAGCTTAGGGGGTAACGGGGAGCTGTTTTTT,CASSLGGNGELFF
TRBV19,TRBD1,-,TRBJ1-1,TGTGCCACAATATCGGGACAGCTCACTGAAGCTTTCTTT,CATISGQLTEAFF
TRBV7-8,TRBD2,-,TRBJ2-3,TGTGCCAGCAGCTTATATGTGGCGGGGGGCCTGTCTAACACAGATACGCAGTATTTT,CASSLYVAGGLSNTDTQYF
TRBV7-9,-,once,TRBJ2-1,TGTGCCAGCAGCACCACTAACCTGGGACATCAAGGCGATGAGCAGTTCTTC,CASSTTNLGHQGDEQFF
TRBV19,-,once,TRBJ1-1,TGTGCCAGTGGTGGAGGGACGGTAACTTTCTTT,CASGGGTVTFF
TRBV11-3,-,-,TRBJ2-4,TGTGCCAGCAGCTTAGATTCCGCGACCGACAGGTTAAACATTCAGTACTTC,CASSLDSATDRLNIQYF
TRBV11-2,-,-,TRBJ2-3,TGTGCCAGCAGCTTAGTACGGAGCACAGATACGCAGTATTTT,CASSLVRSTDTQYF
TRBV25-1,TRBD2,-,TRBJ2-7,TGTGCCAGCAGTGAATATACGGGTGAGCGGGGGTTCCCCGAGCAGTACTTC,CASSEYTGERGFPEQYF
TRBV9,-,few,TRBJ1-1,TGTGCCAGCAGCGCGAGCGGACCGAACACTGAAGCTTTCTTT,CASSASGPNTEAFF
TRBV29-1,-,-,TRBJ2-5,TGCAGCGTTTGTATGGCCGCACGGGAGACCCAGTACTTC,CSVCMAARETQYF
TRBV4-1,TRBD1,-,TRBJ1-6,TGCGCCAGCAGCCAAGATCAAGGGGGCAGGTCACCCCTCCACTTT,CASSQDQGGRSPLHF
TRBV15,TRBD1,-,TRBJ1-6,TGTGCCACCAGCACCGACAGGGGGCTGGTTTCACCCCTCCACTTT,CATSTDRGLVSPLHF
TRBV6-6,-,-,TRBJ1-2,TGTGCCAGCAGTCACTCCCCTGGACCCTATGGCTACACCTTC,CASSHSPGPYGYTF
TRBV5-1,TRBD1,-,TRBJ1-1,TGCGCCAGCAGTTCAGGGGGCCGGACTGAAGCTTTCTTT,CASSSGGRTEAFF
TRBV13,-,-,TRBJ2-1,TGTGCCAGCAGCTCTCCCCGGGAGAGGGCCACTGAGCAGTTCTTC,CASSSPRERATEQFF
TRBV13,-,-,TRBJ1-2,TGTGCCAGCACCTTAGGGGACAAGCGTTGGACCTTC,CASTLGDKRWTF
TRBV6-5,TRBD1,few,TRBJ2-7,TGTGCCAGCAGTTACCGGGACAGAACCTACGAGCAGTACTTC,CASSYRDRTYEQYF
TRBV7-8,-,-,TRBJ2-5,TGTGCCAGCAGCCCAGGCCTAGAGCCGGGGGCCCAAGAGACCCAGTACTTC,CASSPGLEPGAQETQYF
TRBV2,-,-,TRBJ2-6,TGTGCCAGCAGTCGCTCGGTTCCCTCGGAGGGGGCCAACGTCCTGACTTTC,CASSRSVPSEGANVLTF
TRBV19,-,few,TRBJ1-1,TGTGCCAGTAGTGTTACAGGGAACACTGAAGCTTTCTTT,CASSVTGNTEAFF
TRBV4-3,TRBD1,-,TRBJ2-5,TGCGCCAGCAGCCAAGGGTGGCAGGGGGAATTCGAGACCCAGTACTTC,CASSQGWQGEFETQYF
TRBV27,TRBD2,-,TRBJ2-5,TGTGCCAGCAGTTTAGCGGGGGACCAAGAGACCCAGTACTTC,CASSLAGDQETQYF
TRBV29-1,-,-,TRBJ1-4,TGCAGCGTTGTAGGGGGGATGACTGAAAAACTGTTTTTT,CSVVGGMTEKLFF
TRBV29-1,-,few,TRBJ2-1,TGCAGCGTTGTGGGAGATGAGCAGTTCTTC,CSVVGDEQFF
TRBV4-1,-,-,TRBJ2-2,TGCGCCAGCAGCCAAGCCGGGGAGCTGTTTTTT,CASSQAGELFF
TRBV15,-,-,TRBJ1-5,TGTGCCACCAGCAGAGAAGGGGGAAATCAGCCCCAGCATTTT,CATSREGGNQPQHF
TRBV11-3,-,-,TRBJ2-7,TGTGCCAGCAGCTCGGCTAAGGAGCAGTACTTC,CASSSAKEQYF
TRBV27,-,-,TRBJ1-5,TGTGCCAGCAGTTTTGTGGGCAATAGCAATCAGCCCCAGCATTTT,CASSFVGNSNQPQHF
TRBV19,-,-,TRBJ1-1,TGTGCCAGTAGTATTCCACAGGCCCTTGAAGCTTTCTTT,CASSIPQALEAFF
TRBV10-3,TRBD1,-,TRBJ1-1,TGTGCCATCAAGGGGACAGAGATGAACACTGAAGCTTTCTTT,CAIKGTEMNTEAFF
TRBV5-4,TRBD1,-,TRBJ1-6,TGTGCCAGCAGCTTGACTACAGGGGGAAATTCACCCCTCCACTTT,CASSLTTGGNSPLHF
TRBV30,-,-,TRBJ1-6,TGTGCCTGGACCGACCTAGGGGCAGGGCTCCGGAATTCACCCCTCCACTTT,CAWTDLGAGLRNSPLHF
TRBV7-6,TRBD2,once,TRBJ2-2,TGTGCCAGCAGCTTACCCAGCGGGGGGGCCTCCGGGGAGCTGTTTTTT,CASSLPSGGASGELFF
TRBV7-6,-,-,TRBJ2-3,TGTGCCAGCAGCCGAGGGGGGTATGGCACAGATACGCAGTATTTT,CASSRGGYGTDTQYF
TRBV27,-,-,TRBJ2-2,TGTGCCAGCAGTTTATTGGGGGCGTCCGGGGAGCTGTTTTTT,CASSLLGASGELFF
TRBV5-6,-,-,TRBJ2-7,TGTGCCAGCAGCTTGGGGGCCTCCTACGAGCAGTACTTC,CASSLGASYEQYF
TRBV6-1,TRBD1,few,TRBJ2-2,TGTGCCAGCAGTGAATATTTTCGGGACAGGGGAAGGGCCGGGGAGCTGTTTTTT,CASSEYFRDRGRAGELFF
TRBV7-7,-,-,TRBJ2-5,TGTGCCAGCAGCCCTGATGGGGGGGCCCAAGAGACCCAGTACTTC,CASSPDGGAQETQYF
TRBV5-6,TRBD1,-,TRBJ2-4,TGTGCCAGCACTACAGGGGGTTCGAACATTCAGTACTTC,CASTTGGSNIQYF
TRBV6-6,-,-,TRBJ2-7,TGTGCCAGCAGTCGCCAAACCTACGAGCAGTACTTC,CASSRQTYEQYF
TRBV30,-,-,TRBJ2-4,TGTGCCTGGAGTGGCGGGGTCTCGTCCAAAAACATTCAGTACTTC,CAWSGGVSSKNIQYF
TRBV27,TRBD2,-,TRBJ2-3,TGTGCCAGCAGTCTTCTCGGGGGGGCCGGAGATACGCAGTATTTT,CASSLLGGAGDTQYF
TRBV18,TRBD1,-,TRBJ1-1,TGTGCCAGCTCACCTGGACAGGGGATGAACACTGAAGCTTTCTTT,CASSPGQGMNTEAFF
TRBV5-1,TRBD2,-,TRBJ2-7,TGCGCCAGCAGTCCTAGCGGGGCCTACGAGCAGTACTTC,CASSPSGAYEQYF
TRBV7-8,TRBD1,-,TRBJ2-7,TGTGCCAGCAGCATAAGCCGGGACAGGGGAATATCCTACGAGCAGTACTTC,CASSISRDRGISYEQYF
TRBV7-2,-,few,TRBJ1-1,TGTGCCAGCAGCATCTTACCTAACACTGAAGCTTTCTTT,CASSILPNTEAFF
TRBV15,-,-,TRBJ2-2,TGTGCCACCAGCAGAGATATCAGGACCGGGGAGCTGTTTTTT,CATSRDIRTGELFF
TRBV29-1,-,-,TRBJ1-2,TGCAGCGTTGAACAGGCCAATGGCTACACCTTC,CSVEQANGYTF
TRBV19,TRBD2,-,TRBJ2-5,TGTGCCAGTAGCGCGACTAGCGGGGGAATATATGAGCAGTACTTC,CASSATSGGIYEQYF